What follows are 14 T cell receptor beta chains derived from one specimen sequenced in a study of blood T cell repertoires in COVID-19. Clones were sequenced by immunoSEQ multiplex PCR, and TCRdb holds only the in-frame ones, with some missing. The sample records approximately 350,000 clones, roughly 87% being singletons. Material: PBMCs or T cells enriched from blood (not recorded which). Source of these receptors: a woman in her fifties or sixties who had recovered from COVID-19.

This clone was detected only once. V is TRBV4-3 and J is TRBJ2-1, with D perhaps matching TRBD2 (6 bases). The length of the CDR3 is 15 residues. With 0 bases removed from V and 3 bases from J, the gap between germline ends came to 9 bases. The germline V gene has CDR1 LGHNA and CDR2 YSLEER. The CDR3 is CASSQESTSYNEQFF. DNA of the CDR3: TGCGCCAGCAGCCAAGAATCGACTAGCTACAATGAGCAGTTCTTC.

The rearrangement links TRBV11-2 to TRBJ1-5, with 7 bases identical to TRBD1. Germline loops: CDR1 SGHAT, CDR2 FQNNGV. J gave up 8 bases and V 0 bases, and 7 bases lay outside the gene matches. This CDR3 has 15 amino acids. In DNA, the CDR3 is TGTGCCAGCAGCTTAGATCGAGGCAGGGGGGAGCCCCAGCATTTT. Translating it yields CASSLDRGRGEPQHF.

The chain couples TRBV27 to TRBJ2-5; 7 bases fit TRBD2. V trimming: 2 bases; J trimming: 9 bases; junction bases outside the gene matches: 6. CDR3 length equals 13 residues. Per germline, CDR1 MNHEY and CDR2 SMNVEV (reference sequence). Here the CDR3 reads CASSLDGGRAQYF. The DNA of the CDR3 is TGTGCCAGCAGTTTAGATGGCGGGAGAGCCCAGTACTTC.

The chain employs TRBV5-6 and TRBJ1-1; TRBD1 matches 8 bases. The CDR3 is 18 amino acids. Germline values: CDR1 SGHDT, CDR2 YYEEEE. With 5 bases clipped from V and 0 bases from J, the junction kept 15 bases outside the gene matches. DNA for the CDR3: TGTGCCAGCAGGTCGGGGACAGGCGGGCTAATTATGAACACTGAAGCTTTCTTT. Translating it yields CASRSGTGGLIMNTEAFF. Using reference TRBV5-6 and TRBJ1-1 for the parts outside the CDR3, the full variable domain is DAGVTQSPTHLIKTRGQQVTLRCSPKSGHDTVSWYQQALGQGPQFIFQYYEEEERQRGNFPDRFSGHQFPNYSSELNVNALLLGDSALYLCASRSGTGGLIMNTEAFFGQGTRLTVV.

With regard to this clone: This sample also contains other DNA sequences that code for the same CDR3. This chain connects TRBV3-1 (or the pseudogene TRBV3-2) to TRBJ1-1, with 7 bases that match TRBD1. This CDR3 spans 15 amino acids. V lost 2 bases, J lost 1 base, and 4 bases stayed unmatched. Germline values: CDR1 LGHDT, CDR2 YNNKEL (reference sequence). The DNA for the CDR3 is TGTGCCAGCAGCCAATTAGGGGGCGGGAACACTGAAGCTTTCTTT. Translating gives CASSQLGGGNTEAFF.

V gene TRBV5-6 combines with J gene TRBJ1-2, with unresolved D. V gave up 2 bases and J gave up 5 bases, with 7 bases separating them. Germline CDR1 SGHDT, CDR2 YYEEEE. There are 12 residues in the CDR3. The CDR3 is CASSFQKYGYTF. For the CDR3, the DNA is TGTGCCAGCAGCTTCCAGAAGTATGGCTACACCTTC.

This chain connects TRBV7-9 to TRBJ2-3, with D possibly matching TRBD2 (6 bases). Germline V CDR1 and CDR2: SEHNR, FQNEAQ (reference sequence). The length of the CDR3 is 14 residues. The ends were cut back, 4 bases at V and 5 bases at J, with 13 bases in the middle. CDR3: CASSSFRTKDTQYF. The DNA for the CDR3 is TGTGCCAGCAGCTCCTTCAGGACTAAAGATACGCAGTATTTT.

This chain links TRBV11-2 with TRBJ2-3, with D perhaps TRBD2 (5 bases). The CDR3 is made up of 14 amino acids. CDR1 SGHAT and CDR2 FQNNGV come from the germline V gene. Trimming shortened V by 5 bases and J by 2 bases, and 11 bases separated the two germline ends. CDR3 protein: CASSPLAPTDTQYF. The CDR3 DNA sequence: TGTGCCAGCAGCCCCCTAGCCCCCACAGATACGCAGTATTTT.

The chain recombines TRBV4-1 with TRBJ1-3, with 8 bases that match TRBD1. The germline V gene has CDR1 MGHRA and CDR2 YSYEKL. The trim removed 4 bases at V and 0 bases at J, leaving 5 bases unmatched. The CDR3 runs to 16 residues. The chain's CDR3 is CASSPTGGSSGNTIYF. The CDR3 DNA follows: TGCGCCAGCAGCCCCACAGGGGGTAGCTCTGGAAACACCATATATTTT.

The rearrangement links TRBV6-5 to TRBJ1-2; D is possibly TRBD1 (6 bases). Trimming cost V 4 bases and J 8 bases, with 11 bases left between them. The CDR3 runs to 12 residues. Per the germline V gene, CDR1 is MNHEY and CDR2 is SVGAGI. The CDR3: CASSWGRSGYTF. DNA of the CDR3: TGTGCCAGCAGTTGGGGGCGGAGCGGCTACACCTTC.

The V call is TRBV11-2, the J call TRBJ1-1; D call uncertain. Trimming pared 5 bases from V and 4 bases from J, leaving 8 bases between. From germline, CDR1 is SGHAT and CDR2 FQNNGV. CDR3 size: 12 residues. The CDR3 region is CASSVLFTEAFF. In nucleotides, the CDR3 is TGTGCCAGCAGCGTCTTATTCACTGAAGCTTTCTTT.

The chain links TRBV5-6 to TRBJ1-2, with D hard to call. V lost 4 bases to trimming and J lost 0 bases, with 16 bases between them. This CDR3 has 16 residues. CDR1 is SGHDT, CDR2 YYEEEE, per germline. In DNA, the CDR3 is TGTGCCAGCAGCGTGCCTTTGGGCAGAGCTAACTATGGCTACACCTTC. It codes for CASSVPLGRANYGYTF.

V usage is TRBV7-9 and J usage is TRBJ1-1; TRBD1 is a possible D gene (5 bases). The V gene's germline CDR1 is SEHNR and CDR2 FQNEAQ (reference sequence). This CDR3 has 15 amino acids. V shed 1 base and J shed 1 base, with 10 bases lying between them. In nucleotides, the CDR3 is TGTGCCAGCAGCTTAGTTACAGGACCGAACACTGAAGCTTTCTTT. Its protein product is CASSLVTGPNTEAFF. Combining the CDR3 with reference TRBV7-9 and TRBJ1-1 gives the whole variable domain DTGVSQNPRHKITKRGQNVTFRCDPISEHNRLYWYRQTLGQGPEFLTYFQNEAQLEKSRLLSDRFSAERPKGSFSTLEIQRTEQGDSAMYLCASSLVTGPNTEAFFGQGTRLTVV.

Only one count was recorded for this clone. The V and J genes are TRBV6-5 and TRBJ1-2, with D unresolved. The CDR3 spans 15 residues. Germline-derived CDR1 and CDR2 are MNHEY and SVGAGI. V was shortened by 0 bases and J by 1 base, with 9 bases between the two germline ends. This CDR3 reads CASSYSKTGNYGYTF. The CDR3 region has the DNA TGTGCCAGCAGTTACTCGAAAACGGGTAACTATGGCTACACCTTC.